The T cell receptor beta chain under discussion was sequenced for a study of siplizumab effects on memory and regulatory T cells (dated by TCRdb to about 2019). Looking at the study overall: The study looked at the effect of siplizumab, an anti-CD2 antibody, on alloreactive T-cell subsets in allogeneic mixed lymphocyte reactions made from human PBMCs. The investigation overall reported the following: Siplizumab significantly lowered the cumulative frequency of alloreactive sequences that could be traced to unstimulated CD4+ memory T cells. Among mappable alloreactive CD4+ clones, an average Treg-derived fraction of 68.8% was observed with siplizumab, compared with 25% to 30% in control reactions. Unstimulated naive T cells appeared more diverse than memory T cells, and naive cells seemed to contribute substantially to the alloresponse. For roughly 75-95% of proliferating CD4+ or CD8+ clones, no naive or memory phenotype could be assigned. Because sequences at frequencies below about 10^-5 were poorly captured, only a minor fraction of alloreactive clones could be mapped back to unstimulated subsets. The suppressive function of proliferating Tregs from siplizumab cultures was not functionally confirmed.

Sorted unstimulated T cells and proliferating T cells recovered from mixed lymphocyte reactions were subjected to TCRbeta CDR3 sequencing. Fresh whole blood from 9 to 11 HLA-typed healthy donors was used to isolate PBMCs. About this clone: The specificity of this receptor is unknown. Per-nucleotide qualities are absent, and no much larger clonotype sits a single base away.

Library preparation was by the immunoSEQ multiplex PCR assay. Some 100,000 TCR templates per sample were assayed by the deep sequencing platform. Genomic DNA extracted from sorted T cells was the material used for TCRbeta CDR3 sequencing. The published analysis was carried out like this. The R programming language was used for clonal analysis of TCRbeta CDR3 data. Comparing unstimulated samples against CFSE-low samples taken after the reaction was how alloreactive CD4+ and CD8+ clones were defined. Alloreactive CD4+ clones were assigned to regulatory or non-regulatory origin by matching sequences to sorted unstimulated Treg and non-Treg repertoires. In its TCRdb copy, this immuneACCESS table keeps in-frame sequences only and misses some clones. Where compared with another copy, unresolved V genes explain less than half of these, and the others have no known cause. That table supplies the V and J calls and clone size; D and trimming were determined from the DNA. The table for this sample lists approximately 50,000 clones; 93% of them were counted only once. Roughly 17% of the sample is taken by the ten largest.

The CDR3 numbers 13 residues from cysteine through phenylalanine. Of the read, only the CDR3 DNA is kept; its 39 bases are in frame from base 1. From a lookup of the germline V gene, CDR1 and CDR2 are SGDLS and YYNGEE. Relative to germline, V is missing 5 bases and J is missing 5 bases, with 2 bases of the junction outside any gene match. This TCR came from a human donor in good health. The chain links TRBV9 with TRBJ2-2; 8 central nucleotides agree with TRBD1. The sequencing input was CD8+ T cells sorted from blood. CDR3 protein: CASRDRGTGELFF. The base sequence is TGTGCCAGCAGAGACAGGGGTACCGGGGAGCTGTTTTTT.